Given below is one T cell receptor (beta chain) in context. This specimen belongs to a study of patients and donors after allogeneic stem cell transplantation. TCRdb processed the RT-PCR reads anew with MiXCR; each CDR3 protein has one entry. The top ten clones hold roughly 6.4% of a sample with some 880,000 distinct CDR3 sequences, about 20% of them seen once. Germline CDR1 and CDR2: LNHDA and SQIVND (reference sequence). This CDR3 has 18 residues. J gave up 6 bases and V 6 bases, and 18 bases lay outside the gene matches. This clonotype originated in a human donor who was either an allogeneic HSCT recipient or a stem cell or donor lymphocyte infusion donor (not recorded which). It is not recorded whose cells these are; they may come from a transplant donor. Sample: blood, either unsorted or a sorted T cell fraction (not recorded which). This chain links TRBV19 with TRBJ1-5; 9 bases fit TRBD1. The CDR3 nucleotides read TGTGCCAGTAGCGATCCCTACCGGGACAGGGATAGAAGTCAGCCCCAGCATTTT. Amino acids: CASSDPYRDRDRSQPQHF.